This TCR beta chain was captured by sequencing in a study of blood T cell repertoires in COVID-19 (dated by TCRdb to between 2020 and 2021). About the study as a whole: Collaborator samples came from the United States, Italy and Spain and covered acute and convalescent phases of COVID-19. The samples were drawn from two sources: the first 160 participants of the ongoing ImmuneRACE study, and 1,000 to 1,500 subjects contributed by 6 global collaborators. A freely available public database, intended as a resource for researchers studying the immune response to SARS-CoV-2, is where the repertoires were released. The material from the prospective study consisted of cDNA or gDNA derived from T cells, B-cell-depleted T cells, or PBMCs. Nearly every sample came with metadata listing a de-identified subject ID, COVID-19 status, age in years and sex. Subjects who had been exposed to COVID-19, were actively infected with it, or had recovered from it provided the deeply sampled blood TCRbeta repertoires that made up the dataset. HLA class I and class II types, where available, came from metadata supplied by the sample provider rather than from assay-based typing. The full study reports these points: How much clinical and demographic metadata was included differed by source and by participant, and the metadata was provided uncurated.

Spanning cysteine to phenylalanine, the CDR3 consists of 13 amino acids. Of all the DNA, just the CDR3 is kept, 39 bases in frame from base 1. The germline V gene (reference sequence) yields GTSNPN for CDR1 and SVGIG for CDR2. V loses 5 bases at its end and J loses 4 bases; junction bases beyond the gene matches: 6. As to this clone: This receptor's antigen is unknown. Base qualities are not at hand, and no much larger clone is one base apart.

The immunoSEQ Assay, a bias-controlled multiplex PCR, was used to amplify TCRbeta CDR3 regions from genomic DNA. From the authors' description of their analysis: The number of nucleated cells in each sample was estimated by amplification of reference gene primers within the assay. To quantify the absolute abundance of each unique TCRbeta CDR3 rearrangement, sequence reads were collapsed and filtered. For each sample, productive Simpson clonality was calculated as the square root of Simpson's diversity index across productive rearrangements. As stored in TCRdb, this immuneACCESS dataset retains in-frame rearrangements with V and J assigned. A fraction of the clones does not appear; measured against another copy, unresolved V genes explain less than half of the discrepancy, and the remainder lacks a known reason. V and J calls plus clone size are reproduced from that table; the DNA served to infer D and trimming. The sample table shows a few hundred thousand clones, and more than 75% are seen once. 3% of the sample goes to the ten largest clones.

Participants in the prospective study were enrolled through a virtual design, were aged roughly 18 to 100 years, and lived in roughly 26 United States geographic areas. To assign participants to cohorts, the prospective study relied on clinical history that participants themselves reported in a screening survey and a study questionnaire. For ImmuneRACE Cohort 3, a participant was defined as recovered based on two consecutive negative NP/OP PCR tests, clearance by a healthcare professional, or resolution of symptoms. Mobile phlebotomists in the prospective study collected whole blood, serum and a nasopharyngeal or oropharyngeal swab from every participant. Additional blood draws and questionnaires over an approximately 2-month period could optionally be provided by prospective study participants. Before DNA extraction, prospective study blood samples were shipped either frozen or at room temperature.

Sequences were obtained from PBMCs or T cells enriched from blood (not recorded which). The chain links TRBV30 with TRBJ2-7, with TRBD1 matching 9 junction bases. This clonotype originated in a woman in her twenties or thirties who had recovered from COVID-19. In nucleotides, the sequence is TGTGCCTGGGGGACAGGGTTACGGTACGAGCAGTACTTC. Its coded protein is CAWGTGLRYEQYF. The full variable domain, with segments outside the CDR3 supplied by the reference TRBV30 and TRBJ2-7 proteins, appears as SQTIHQWPATLVQPVGSPLSLECTVEGTSNPNLYWYRQAAGRGLQLLFYSVGIGQISSEVPQNLSASRPQDRQFILSSKKLLLSDSGFYLCAWGTGLRYEQYFGPGTRLTVT.